Listed below are T cell receptor beta chains from one sample, sequenced in a study of CD8 T cells in Susac syndrome. TCRdb passed the immunoSEQ multiplex PCR reads through MiXCR, listing each CDR3 protein once. The sample contains 100,000 or so distinct CDR3 sequences, 85% to 95% of which appear only once. Sample: CD4+ T cells from PBMCs. The receptors shown here come from a human donor in good health. The CDR3 runs from the conserved cysteine through the conserved F or W. D genes are given only for firm matches. Some rows mark clone size as missing; the rest say once, few, many or name a class of expanded clone.

.,TRBJ1-5,.,TRBV30,TGTGCCTGGAGTACCGGACAATTTAGCAATCAGCCCCAGCATTTT,CAWSTGQFSNQPQHF
.,TRBJ2-7,TRBD2,TRBV5-1,TGCGCCAGCAGCTTCGAACTAGCGGGAGCAACCCACGAGCAGTACTTC,CASSFELAGATHEQYF
.,TRBJ2-3,.,TRBV19,TGTGCCAGTAGCCTAGCGAGCGGCCGAACAGATACGCAGTATTTT,CASSLASGRTDTQYF
.,TRBJ1-3,TRBD1,TRBV7-2,TGTGCCAGCAGCCAGACAGGGTCGCCAGGAAACACCATATATTTT,CASSQTGSPGNTIYF
.,TRBJ1-2,TRBD1,TRBV20-1,TGCAGTGCTAGTTTCAGGGGGCTCTATGGCTACACCTTC,CSASFRGLYGYTF
.,TRBJ1-2,.,TRBV7-2,TGTGCCAGCAGCTCAGGTCTTGCTAACTATGGCTACACCTTC,CASSSGLANYGYTF
once,TRBJ1-5,.,TRBV12-3/TRBV12-4,TGTGCCAGCAGTTTAGGGGTACGCAATCAGCCCCAGCATTTT,CASSLGVRNQPQHF
.,TRBJ2-1,.,TRBV4-3,TGCGCCAGCAGCCAAGAAACCCCACACAATGAGCAGTTCTTC,CASSQETPHNEQFF
.,TRBJ2-5,TRBD2,TRBV6-5,TGTGCCAGCAGTTACCTCGCTCTAGCGGGGGGCACGGACCAAGAGACCCAGTACTTC,CASSYLALAGGTDQETQYF
.,TRBJ1-1,.,TRBV10-3,TGTGCCATCAGTCTTGAAAGGGGGAACACTGAAGCTTTCTTT,CAISLERGNTEAFF
.,TRBJ2-5,.,TRBV6-1,TGTGCCAGCAGTCCCAACTTAGAGTTGACCCAGTACTTC,CASSPNLELTQYF
.,TRBJ1-1,.,TRBV7-9,TGTGCCAGCAGCCTAGAAGGGACGGCGAACACTGAAGCTTTCTTT,CASSLEGTANTEAFF
.,TRBJ2-7,.,TRBV12-3/TRBV12-4,TGTGCCAGCAGTTTTGAGGCAATTGGCTACGAGCAGTACTTC,CASSFEAIGYEQYF
.,TRBJ2-4,.,TRBV7-2,TGTGCCAGCAGCGGGAATGTGGGTAGGTCTGAAACGGCCAAAAACATTCAGTACTTC,CASSGNVGRSETAKNIQYF
.,TRBJ2-1,TRBD1,TRBV19,TGTGCCAGTAGTTTCCTAGTACAGGGGCTCCCAAATGAGCAGTTCTTC,CASSFLVQGLPNEQFF
.,TRBJ2-5,TRBD2,TRBV6-2/TRBV6-3,TGTGCCAGCAACGCGGGAGGGCAGCAAGAGACCCAGTACTTC,CASNAGGQQETQYF
.,TRBJ2-2,.,TRBV20-1,TGCAGTGCTAGAGTGATCGGTCAGTCCACCGGGGAGCTGTTTTTT,CSARVIGQSTGELFF
.,TRBJ2-1,.,TRBV5-4,TGTGCCAGCAGCTTGGCCATAGGGAATGAGCAGTTCTTC,CASSLAIGNEQFF
.,TRBJ2-1,.,TRBV5-1,TGCGCCAGCAGCCCAAATACGGGTCAGTACAATGAGCAGTTCTTC,CASSPNTGQYNEQFF
.,TRBJ2-7,.,TRBV27,TGTGCCAGCACGGAGCGTGGGGGGTACGAGCAGTACTTC,CASTERGGYEQYF
.,TRBJ2-2,.,TRBV11-2,TGTGCCAGCAGCTACAGGGTGTACACCGGGGAGCTGTTTTTT,CASSYRVYTGELFF
.,TRBJ2-7,TRBD1,TRBV27,TGTGCCAGCAGACTGACAGGGTCGTACGAGCAGTACTTC,CASRLTGSYEQYF
.,TRBJ2-1,.,TRBV18,TGTGCCAGCTCACCACAAACCCTCAATGAGCAGTTCTTC,CASSPQTLNEQFF
.,TRBJ1-6,.,TRBV18,TGTGCCAGCTCACCACGGGGGACCTATAATTCACCCCTCCACTTT,CASSPRGTYNSPLHF
.,TRBJ2-7,TRBD2,TRBV20-1,TGCAGTGCTAGTCGGCCTAGCGGGAGCTCCTACGAGCAGTACTTC,CSASRPSGSSYEQYF
.,TRBJ2-1,.,TRBV30,TGTGCCTGGAGTGTACGGCCTGGAGGGAACGATGAGCAGTTCTTC,CAWSVRPGGNDEQFF
.,TRBJ2-5,.,TRBV21-1,TGTGCCAGCAGCAAAGAAAGGGGTGGAGAGACCCAGTACTTC,CASSKERGGETQYF
.,TRBJ2-1,.,TRBV27,TGTGCCAGCAGTCTCCAGGTCGGAGGGAATGAGCAGTTCTTC,CASSLQVGGNEQFF
.,TRBJ1-2,.,TRBV19,TGTGCCAGTAGTATAGATACGGGGCAGAACTATGGCTACACCTTC,CASSIDTGQNYGYTF
once,TRBJ1-1,.,TRBV20-1,TGCAGTGCTAGGGGTGAAGCTTTCTTT,CSARGEAFF
.,TRBJ1-1,TRBD1,TRBV6-2/TRBV6-3,TGTGCCAGCAGTTACTGGGGACAGGGGCGCACTGAAGCTTTCTTT,CASSYWGQGRTEAFF
few,TRBJ2-5,.,TRBV7-2,TGTGCCAGCAGCGCCCAAAGGGGGGGTCAAGAGACCCAGTACTTC,CASSAQRGGQETQYF
.,TRBJ2-7,.,TRBV4-3,TGCGCCAGCAGCCAAGATCAGGGTCCCTACGAGCAGTACTTC,CASSQDQGPYEQYF
.,TRBJ1-1,TRBD1,TRBV7-9,TGTGCCAGTGTGACAGGGGGCACTGAAGCTTTCTTT,CASVTGGTEAFF
once,TRBJ2-7,.,TRBV7-2,TGTGCCAGCAGCCCGGGCGGAGGCAGGGGCCTCTCCTACGAGCAGTACTTC,CASSPGGGRGLSYEQYF
.,TRBJ2-1,.,TRBV7-2,TGTGCCAGCAGCCCTTATATGAGCTCCTACAATGAGCAGTTCTTC,CASSPYMSSYNEQFF
.,TRBJ1-1,.,TRBV5-1,TGCGCCAGCAGCCCCCAATATCTGGGTAGTGACACTGAAGCTTTCTTT,CASSPQYLGSDTEAFF
.,TRBJ2-1,TRBD2,TRBV10-3,TGTGCCGTGAGCGGGAGCTCAGCGAACAATGAGCAGTTCTTC,CAVSGSSANNEQFF
.,TRBJ2-1,TRBD1,TRBV30,TGTGCCTGGAGTGGGGGACAGGGGGTCAAGAATGAGCAGTTCTTC,CAWSGGQGVKNEQFF
.,TRBJ2-3,.,TRBV5-6,TGTGCCAGCAGAGACAGTGATCTAGATACGCAGTATTTT,CASRDSDLDTQYF